The rows below give T cell receptor beta chains drawn from one sample of a study of blood T cell repertoires in COVID-19. Libraries were prepared by immunoSEQ multiplex PCR; TCRdb keeps only in-frame clonotypes and omits some of them. This sample has roughly 300,000 clones; 80% to 90% occur once, and the top ten carry more than 10%. Sequenced: peripheral blood. Every receptor here comes from a woman between 25 and 40 years old with COVID-19, enrolled during active disease. Both conserved end residues are part of each CDR3. D genes are given only for firm matches. Clone size appears in some rows only: once, few, many, or a class for an expanded clone.

j_gene	d_gene	v_gene	abundance	CDR3aa	CDR3nt
TRBJ1-1	NA	TRBV11-3	NA	CASSFRGTNTEAFF	TGTGCCAGCAGCTTCAGGGGCACGAACACTGAAGCTTTCTTT
TRBJ1-2	TRBD1	TRBV10-2	few	CASSLDRGRYGYTF	TGCGCCAGCAGTCTGGACAGGGGAAGGTATGGCTACACCTTC
TRBJ2-3	NA	TRBV5-1	once	CACEQVPSTDTQYF	TGCGCCTGCGAACAGGTCCCTAGCACAGATACGCAGTATTTT
TRBJ1-5	TRBD1	TRBV24-1	few	CATSDSSTGDYQPQHF	TGTGCCACCAGTGATTCCTCGACAGGGGATTATCAGCCCCAGCATTTT
TRBJ2-5	TRBD2	TRBV6-6	NA	CAAGPAGGPGEETQYF	TGTGCCGCGGGCCCAGCGGGGGGGCCCGGGGAAGAGACCCAGTACTTC
TRBJ2-7	TRBD2	TRBV7-9	NA	CASSFLAGGYEQYF	TGTGCCAGCAGCTTCCTAGCGGGGGGCTACGAGCAGTACTTC
TRBJ1-4	TRBD1	TRBV28	few	CASSFDRAATNEKLFF	TGTGCCAGCAGTTTCGACAGGGCAGCAACTAATGAAAAACTGTTTTTT
TRBJ1-2	TRBD1	TRBV18	NA	CASSPPRVRDSVVNYGYTF	TGTGCCAGCTCACCACCGCGCGTACGGGACAGTGTTGTAAACTATGGCTACACCTTC
TRBJ1-1	TRBD1	TRBV5-1	NA	CASTYTRGSTEAFF	TGCGCCAGCACATACACCAGGGGGAGCACTGAAGCTTTCTTT
TRBJ2-2	NA	TRBV18	NA	CASSEGINTGELFF	TGTGCCAGCTCGGAGGGAATTAACACCGGGGAGCTGTTTTTT
TRBJ2-5	NA	TRBV10-3	once	CAIRGTETQYF	TGTGCCATCAGGGGCACGGAGACCCAGTACTTC
TRBJ2-7	TRBD1	TRBV18	NA	CASSPGQENYEQYF	TGTGCCAGCTCACCGGGACAGGAAAACTACGAGCAGTACTTC
TRBJ1-6	TRBD1	TRBV3-1/TRBV3-2	NA	CASSSSRTGYSPLHF	TGTGCCAGCAGCTCCTCGAGGACAGGTTATTCACCCCTCCACTTT
TRBJ2-5	TRBD1	TRBV5-6	NA	CASSPGQWETQYF	TGTGCCAGCAGCCCGGGACAGTGGGAGACCCAGTACTTC
TRBJ2-5	TRBD2	TRBV28	NA	CASQGASGGQETQYF	TGTGCCAGCCAGGGGGCTAGCGGGGGGCAAGAGACCCAGTACTTC
TRBJ1-3	NA	TRBV6-6	once	CASSPAGLDTIYF	TGTGCCAGCAGTCCTGCAGGGTTAGACACCATATATTTT
TRBJ2-6	NA	TRBV18	NA	CASSTSTGANVLTF	TGTGCCAGCTCCACATCAACCGGGGCCAACGTCCTGACTTTC
TRBJ2-3	NA	TRBV6-5	few	CASREGVGTDTQYF	TGTGCCAGCAGAGAGGGGGTCGGAACAGATACGCAGTATTTT
TRBJ2-2	NA	TRBV13	NA	CASSGGDGNTGELFF	TGTGCCAGCAGCGGCGGCGACGGGAACACCGGGGAGCTGTTTTTT
TRBJ1-6	TRBD1	TRBV27	NA	CASSSPGQGYSPLHF	TGTGCCAGCAGTTCCCCGGGACAGGGCTATTCACCCCTCCACTTT
TRBJ1-1	NA	TRBV7-6	NA	CASSLAVAVSNTEAFF	TGTGCCAGCAGCTTAGCTGTAGCGGTATCGAACACTGAAGCTTTCTTT
TRBJ1-2	NA	TRBV29-1	NA	CSFTRQGGGYTF	TGCAGCTTCACACGGCAGGGCGGTGGCTACACCTTC
TRBJ2-7	TRBD2	TRBV4-1	few	CASSQGPGGAYEQYF	TGCGCCAGCAGCCAAGGTCCGGGGGGTGCCTACGAGCAGTACTTC
TRBJ1-6	TRBD1	TRBV5-6	NA	CASSPDRDNSPLHF	TGTGCCAGCAGCCCGGACAGGGATAATTCACCCCTCCACTTT
TRBJ1-5	NA	TRBV7-8	NA	CASSYTGSNQPQHF	TGTGCCAGCAGCTACACAGGCTCCAATCAGCCCCAGCATTTT
TRBJ1-2	NA	TRBV15	NA	CATSRDSRIPVYF	TGTGCCACCAGCAGAGATTCTAGGATCCCGGTATACTTC
TRBJ2-7	TRBD2	TRBV7-8	NA	CASSLAGGRYEQYF	TGTGCCAGCAGCCTAGCGGGGGGGCGTTACGAGCAGTACTTC
TRBJ1-5	NA	TRBV19	NA	CASSIDIGRVNQPQHF	TGTGCCAGTAGTATAGATATTGGGAGGGTCAATCAGCCCCAGCATTTT
TRBJ2-7	TRBD1	TRBV6-6	NA	CASSYRGTGESEQYF	TGTGCCAGCAGTTACAGAGGGACAGGGGAAAGCGAGCAGTACTTC
TRBJ1-2	NA	TRBV5-6	NA	CASSQGDGYTF	TGTGCCAGCAGCCAGGGCGACGGCTACACCTTC
TRBJ1-6	TRBD1	TRBV6-5	NA	CASSYGGTGRSPLHF	TGTGCCAGCAGTTACGGGGGGACAGGACGATCACCCCTCCACTTT
TRBJ2-3	TRBD2	TRBV7-6	NA	CASSLLADFTDTQYF	TGTGCCAGCTCCCTACTAGCGGACTTCACAGATACGCAGTATTTT
TRBJ1-6	NA	TRBV6-1	NA	CASSERLESSYNSPLHF	TGTGCCAGCAGTGAACGGTTAGAGAGCTCCTATAATTCACCCCTCCACTTT
TRBJ2-7	NA	TRBV20-1	NA	CSASGQNSYEQYF	TGCAGTGCTAGTGGGCAAAACTCCTACGAGCAGTACTTC
TRBJ2-1	TRBD2	TRBV27	NA	CASSKKARTLAGDHEQFF	TGTGCCAGCAGTAAGAAGGCTCGGACACTAGCGGGGGATCATGAGCAGTTCTTC
TRBJ1-1	TRBD1	TRBV5-4	NA	CASSYRQTRGRGAEAFF	TGTGCCAGCAGCTATCGGCAAACCAGGGGGCGAGGCGCTGAAGCTTTCTTT
TRBJ1-1	NA	TRBV19	NA	CASSIMANTEAFF	TGTGCCAGTAGTATAATGGCGAACACTGAAGCTTTCTTT
TRBJ2-3	TRBD2	TRBV4-2	NA	CASSQEILAGSIDTQYF	TGTGCCAGCAGCCAAGAGATTCTAGCGGGGTCGATAGATACGCAGTATTTT
TRBJ1-2	NA	TRBV5-4	NA	CASSPNQGNGYTF	TGTGCCAGCAGCCCAAACCAGGGAAACGGCTACACCTTC
TRBJ1-3	NA	TRBV4-1	few	CASSPQAWGVDTIYF	TGCGCCAGCAGCCCCCAGGCATGGGGGGTCGACACCATATATTTT
TRBJ2-7	TRBD1	TRBV11-2	NA	CASSSPGQGAYEQYF	TGTGCCAGCAGCTCTCCGGGACAGGGGGCCTACGAGCAGTACTTC
TRBJ2-1	TRBD2	TRBV5-1	NA	CASSLVAGGHEQFF	TGCGCCAGCAGCTTGGTGGCGGGGGGGCATGAGCAGTTCTTC
TRBJ2-3	TRBD2	TRBV3-1/TRBV3-2	NA	CASSLAIQRGGSTDTQYF	TGTGCCAGCAGCCTCGCGATACAGCGGGGGGGCTCCACAGATACGCAGTATTTT
TRBJ1-2	NA	TRBV12-3/TRBV12-4	NA	CASTTPGQSRYTF	TGTGCCAGCACCACCCCTGGACAGAGTCGCTACACCTTC
TRBJ1-4	NA	TRBV7-6	NA	CASDDYGQRNEKLFF	TGTGCCAGCGACGATTATGGACAGCGTAATGAAAAACTGTTTTTT
TRBJ1-1	NA	TRBV6-5	NA	CASSYSSTGPTEAFF	TGTGCCAGCAGTTACTCGAGCACAGGGCCCACTGAAGCTTTCTTT